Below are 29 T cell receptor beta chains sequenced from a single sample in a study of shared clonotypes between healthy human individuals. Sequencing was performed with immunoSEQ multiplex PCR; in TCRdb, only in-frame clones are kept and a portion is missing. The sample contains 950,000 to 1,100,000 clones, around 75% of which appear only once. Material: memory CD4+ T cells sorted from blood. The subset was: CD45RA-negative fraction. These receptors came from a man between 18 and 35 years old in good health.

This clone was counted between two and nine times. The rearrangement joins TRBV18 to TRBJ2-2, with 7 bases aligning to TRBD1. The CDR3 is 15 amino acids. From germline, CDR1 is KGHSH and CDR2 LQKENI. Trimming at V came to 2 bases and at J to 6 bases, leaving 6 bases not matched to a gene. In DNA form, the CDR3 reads TGTGCCAGCTCACCAAAGGGGACAGTTCCCGGGGAGCTGTTTTTT. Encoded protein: CASSPKGTVPGELFF. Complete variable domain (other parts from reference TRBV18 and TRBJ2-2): NAGVMQNPRHLVRRRGQEARLRCSPMKGHSHVYWYRQLPEEGLKFMVYLQKENIIDESGMPKERFSAEFPKEGPSILRIQQVVRGDSAAYFCASSPKGTVPGELFFGEGSRLTVL.

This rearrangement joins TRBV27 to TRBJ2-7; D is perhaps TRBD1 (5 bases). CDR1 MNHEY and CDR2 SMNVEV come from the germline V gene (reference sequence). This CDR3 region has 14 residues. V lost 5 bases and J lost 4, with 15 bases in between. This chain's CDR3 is CASSKWTRVYEQYF. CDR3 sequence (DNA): TGTGCCAGCAGTAAGTGGACACGGGTTTACGAGCAGTACTTC.

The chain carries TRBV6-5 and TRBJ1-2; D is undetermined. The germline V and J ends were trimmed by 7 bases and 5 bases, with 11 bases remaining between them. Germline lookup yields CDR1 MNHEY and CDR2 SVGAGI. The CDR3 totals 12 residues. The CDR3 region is CASTPDRYGYTF. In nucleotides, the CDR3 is TGTGCCAGCACGCCGGACCGGTATGGCTACACCTTC.

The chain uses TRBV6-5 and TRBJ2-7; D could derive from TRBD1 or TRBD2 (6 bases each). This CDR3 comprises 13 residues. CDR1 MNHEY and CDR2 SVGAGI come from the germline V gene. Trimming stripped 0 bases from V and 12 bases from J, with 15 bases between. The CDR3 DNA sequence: TGTGCCAGCAGTTACTCGAAGGGGGAGGATCGGTACTTC. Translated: CASSYSKGEDRYF.

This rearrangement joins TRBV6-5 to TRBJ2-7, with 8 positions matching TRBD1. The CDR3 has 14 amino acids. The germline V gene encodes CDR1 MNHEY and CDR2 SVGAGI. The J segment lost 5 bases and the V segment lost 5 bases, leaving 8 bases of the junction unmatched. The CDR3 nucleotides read TGTGCCAGCAGTACCCCGGCAGGGGGCCACGAGCAGTACTTC. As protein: CASSTPAGGHEQYF.

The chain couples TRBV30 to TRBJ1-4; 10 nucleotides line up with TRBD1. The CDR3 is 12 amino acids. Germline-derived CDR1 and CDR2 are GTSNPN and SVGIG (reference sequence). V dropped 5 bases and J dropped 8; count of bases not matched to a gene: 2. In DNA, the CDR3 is TGTGCCTGGGGGGACAGGGGCGAAAAACTGTTTTTT. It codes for CAWGDRGEKLFF.

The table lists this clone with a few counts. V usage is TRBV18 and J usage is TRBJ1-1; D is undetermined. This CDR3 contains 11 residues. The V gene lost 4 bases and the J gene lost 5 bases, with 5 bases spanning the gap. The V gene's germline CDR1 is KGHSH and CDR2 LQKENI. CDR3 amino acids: CASSRETEAFF. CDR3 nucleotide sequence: TGTGCCAGCTCACGTGAAACTGAAGCTTTCTTT.

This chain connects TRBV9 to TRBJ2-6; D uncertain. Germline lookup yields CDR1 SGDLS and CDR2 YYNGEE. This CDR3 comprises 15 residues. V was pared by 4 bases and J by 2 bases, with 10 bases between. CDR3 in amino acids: CASSPFGAGANVLTF. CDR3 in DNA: TGTGCCAGCAGCCCCTTTGGCGCTGGGGCCAACGTCCTGACTTTC.

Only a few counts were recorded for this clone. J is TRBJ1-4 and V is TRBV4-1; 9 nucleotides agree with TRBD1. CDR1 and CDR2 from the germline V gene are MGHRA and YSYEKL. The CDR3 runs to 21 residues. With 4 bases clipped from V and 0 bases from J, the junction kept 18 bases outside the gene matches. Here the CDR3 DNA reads TGCGCCAGCAGCCCTCTGGGTAGAAACCGGGACAGGGCTGCAACTAATGAAAAACTGTTTTTT. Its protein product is CASSPLGRNRDRAATNEKLFF.

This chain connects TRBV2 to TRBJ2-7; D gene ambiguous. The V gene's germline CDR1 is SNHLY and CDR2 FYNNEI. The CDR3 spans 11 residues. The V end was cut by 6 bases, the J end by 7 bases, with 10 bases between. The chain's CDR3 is CASSPGVEQYF. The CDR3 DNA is TGTGCCAGCAGCCCTGGGGTGGAGCAGTACTTC.

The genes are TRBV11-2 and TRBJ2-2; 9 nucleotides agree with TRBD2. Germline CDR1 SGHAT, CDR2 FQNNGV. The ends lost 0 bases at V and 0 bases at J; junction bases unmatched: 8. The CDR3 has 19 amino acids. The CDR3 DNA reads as TGTGCCAGCAGCTTAGAGGGACTAGCTGTAAGACCGAACACCGGGGAGCTGTTTTTT. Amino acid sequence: CASSLEGLAVRPNTGELFF.

CDR3 DNA sequence: TGTGCCAGCAGTTGGGGACTAGCGGGGGGTCTCCAAGAGACCCAGTACTTC. It specifies CASSWGLAGGLQETQYF. V is TRBV2 and J is TRBJ2-5; TRBD2 matches at 15 bases. The J segment lost 1 base and the V segment lost 5 bases, leaving 5 bases of the junction unmatched. Germline V gene lookup returns CDR1 SNHLY and CDR2 FYNNEI. The CDR3 length is 17 residues.

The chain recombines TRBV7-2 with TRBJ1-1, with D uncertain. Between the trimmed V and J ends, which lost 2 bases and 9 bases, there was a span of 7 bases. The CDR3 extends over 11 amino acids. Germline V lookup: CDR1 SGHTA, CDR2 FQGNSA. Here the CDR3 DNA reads TGTGCCAGCAGCTTAATACACCAAGCTTTCTTT. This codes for CASSLIHQAFF.

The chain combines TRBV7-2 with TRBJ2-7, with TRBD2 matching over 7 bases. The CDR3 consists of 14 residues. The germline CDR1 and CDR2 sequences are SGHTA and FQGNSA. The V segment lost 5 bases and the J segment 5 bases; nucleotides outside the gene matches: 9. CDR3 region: CASSRGLEVNEQYF. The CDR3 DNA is TGTGCCAGCAGCCGAGGACTAGAGGTCAACGAGCAGTACTTC.

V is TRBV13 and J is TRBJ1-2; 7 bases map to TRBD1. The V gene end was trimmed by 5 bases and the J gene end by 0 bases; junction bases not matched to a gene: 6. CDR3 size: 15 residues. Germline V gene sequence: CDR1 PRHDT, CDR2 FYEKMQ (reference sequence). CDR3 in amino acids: CASSPGQRPNYGYTF. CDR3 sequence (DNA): TGTGCCAGCAGCCCGGGACAGAGACCTAACTATGGCTACACCTTC.

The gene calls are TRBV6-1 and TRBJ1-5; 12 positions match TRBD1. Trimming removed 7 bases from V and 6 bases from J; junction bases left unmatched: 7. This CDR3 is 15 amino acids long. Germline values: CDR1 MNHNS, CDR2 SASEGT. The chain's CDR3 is CASITGTGGVQPQHF. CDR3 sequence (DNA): TGTGCCAGCATTACAGGGACAGGGGGCGTTCAGCCCCAGCATTTT.

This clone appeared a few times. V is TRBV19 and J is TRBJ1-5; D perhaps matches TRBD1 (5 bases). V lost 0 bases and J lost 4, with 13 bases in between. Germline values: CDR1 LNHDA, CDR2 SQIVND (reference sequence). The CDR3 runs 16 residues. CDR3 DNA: TGTGCCAGTAGTATAGATCTTGGGAGGGGTAATCAGCCCCAGCATTTT. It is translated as CASSIDLGRGNQPQHF.

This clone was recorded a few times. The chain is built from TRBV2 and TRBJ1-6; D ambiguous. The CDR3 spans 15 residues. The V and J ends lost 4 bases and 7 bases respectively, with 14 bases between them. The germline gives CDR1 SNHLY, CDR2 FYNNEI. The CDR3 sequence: CASSGVRTGNSPLHF. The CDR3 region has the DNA TGTGCCAGCAGTGGTGTCAGGACCGGGAATTCACCCCTCCACTTT.

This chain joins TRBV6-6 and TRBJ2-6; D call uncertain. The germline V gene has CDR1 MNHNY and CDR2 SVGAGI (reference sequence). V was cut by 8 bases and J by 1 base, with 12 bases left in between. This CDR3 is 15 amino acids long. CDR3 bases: TGTGCCAGCCAGGATCCTGGTTCTGGGGCCAACGTCCTGACTTTC. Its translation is CASQDPGSGANVLTF.

The CDR3 loop is CAWSVEGNSPLHF. DNA for the CDR3: TGTGCCTGGAGTGTCGAGGGGAATTCACCCCTCCACTTT. The J gene is TRBJ1-6, the V gene TRBV30; TRBD1 might be the D (5 bases). CDR1 GTSNPN and CDR2 SVGIG come from the germline V gene (reference sequence). CDR3 length equals 13 residues. V shed 0 bases and J shed 7 bases, with 7 bases lying between them.

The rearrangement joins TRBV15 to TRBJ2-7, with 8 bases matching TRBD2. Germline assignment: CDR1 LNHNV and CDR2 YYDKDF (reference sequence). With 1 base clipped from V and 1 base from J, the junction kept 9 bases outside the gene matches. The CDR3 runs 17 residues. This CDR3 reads CATSRGKRLAGSYEQYF. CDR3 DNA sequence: TGTGCCACCAGCAGAGGAAAACGCTTAGCGGGGTCCTACGAGCAGTACTTC. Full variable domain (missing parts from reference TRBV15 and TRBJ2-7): DAMVIQNPRYQVTQFGKPVTLSCSQTLNHNVMYWYQQKSSQAPKLLFHYYDKDFNNEADTPDNFQSRRPNTSFCFLDIRSPGLGDTAMYLCATSRGKRLAGSYEQYFGPGTRLTVT.

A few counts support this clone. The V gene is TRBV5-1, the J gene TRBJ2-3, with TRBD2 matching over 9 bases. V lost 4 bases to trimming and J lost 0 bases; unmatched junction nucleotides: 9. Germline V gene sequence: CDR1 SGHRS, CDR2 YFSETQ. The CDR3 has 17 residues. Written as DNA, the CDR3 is TGCGCCAGCAGCCCCTACCTTAGCGGGGGAAGCACAGATACGCAGTATTTT. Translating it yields CASSPYLSGGSTDTQYF.

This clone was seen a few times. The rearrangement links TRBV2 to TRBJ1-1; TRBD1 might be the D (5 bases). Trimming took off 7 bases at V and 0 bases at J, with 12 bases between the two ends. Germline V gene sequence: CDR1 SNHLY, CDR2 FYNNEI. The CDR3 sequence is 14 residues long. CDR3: CASTLGTVNTEAFF. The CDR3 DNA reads TGTGCCAGCACTCTGGGGACGGTGAACACTGAAGCTTTCTTT.

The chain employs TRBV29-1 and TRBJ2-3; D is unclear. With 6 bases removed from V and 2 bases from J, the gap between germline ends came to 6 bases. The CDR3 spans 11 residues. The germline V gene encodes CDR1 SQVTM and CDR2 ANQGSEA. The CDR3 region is CSVSDTDTQYF. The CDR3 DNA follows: TGCAGCGTCTCTGACACAGATACGCAGTATTTT.

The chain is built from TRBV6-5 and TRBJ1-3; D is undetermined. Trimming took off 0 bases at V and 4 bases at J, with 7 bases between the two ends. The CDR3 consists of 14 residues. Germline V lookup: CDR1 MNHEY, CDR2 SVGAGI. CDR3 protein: CASSYSARGNTIYF. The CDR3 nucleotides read TGTGCCAGCAGTTACTCGGCCAGGGGAAACACCATATATTTT.

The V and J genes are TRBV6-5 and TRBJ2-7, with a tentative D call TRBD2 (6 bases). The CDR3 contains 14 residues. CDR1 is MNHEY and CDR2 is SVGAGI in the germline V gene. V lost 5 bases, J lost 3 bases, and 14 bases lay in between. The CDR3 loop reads CASSAGQDYYEQYF. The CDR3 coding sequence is TGTGCCAGCAGTGCAGGCCAGGACTACTACGAGCAGTACTTC.

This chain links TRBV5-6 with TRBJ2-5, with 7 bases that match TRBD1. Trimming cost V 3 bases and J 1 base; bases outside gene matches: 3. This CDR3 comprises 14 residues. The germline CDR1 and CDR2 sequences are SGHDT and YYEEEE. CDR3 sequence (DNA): TGTGCCAGCAGCTGGTGGACAGGCCAAGAGACCCAGTACTTC. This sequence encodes CASSWWTGQETQYF. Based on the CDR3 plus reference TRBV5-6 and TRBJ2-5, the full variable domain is DAGVTQSPTHLIKTRGQQVTLRCSPKSGHDTVSWYQQALGQGPQFIFQYYEEEERQRGNFPDRFSGHQFPNYSSELNVNALLLGDSALYLCASSWWTGQETQYFGPGTRLLVL.

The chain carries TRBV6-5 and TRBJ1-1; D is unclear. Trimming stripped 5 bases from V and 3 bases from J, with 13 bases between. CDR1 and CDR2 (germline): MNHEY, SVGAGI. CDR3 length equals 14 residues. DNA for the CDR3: TGTGCCAGCAGTCCCCAAGGGCGTGACACTGAAGCTTTCTTT. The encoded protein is CASSPQGRDTEAFF.

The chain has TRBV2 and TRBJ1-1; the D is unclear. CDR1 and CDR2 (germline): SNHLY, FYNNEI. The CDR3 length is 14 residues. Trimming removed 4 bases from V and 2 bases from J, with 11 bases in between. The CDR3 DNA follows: TGTGCCAGCAGTGTAAGGGCTGATAACACTGAAGCTTTCTTT. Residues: CASSVRADNTEAFF.